These 10 T cell receptor beta chains were all obtained from the same sample, sequenced in a study of blood T cell repertoires in COVID-19. Profiled with immunoSEQ multiplex PCR; TCRdb holds only in-frame clones, not every one. The repertoire includes about 250,000 clones, 70% to 90% of them detected once, and 15% to 18% sits in the top ten. Sequencing was performed on PBMCs or T cells enriched from blood (not recorded which). The receptors here all came from a young man who had recovered from COVID-19.

The V call is TRBV10-3, the J call TRBJ2-5, with TRBD2 identical over 13 bases. CDR1 is ENHRY, CDR2 SYGVKD, per germline. This CDR3 region has 13 residues. Trimming cost V 11 bases and J 2 bases; bases outside gene matches: 2. DNA for the CDR3: TGTGCCTCGGGACTAGCGGGACAAGAGACCCAGTACTTC. As protein: CASGLAGQETQYF.

The V and J genes are TRBV7-9 and TRBJ2-7; 12 bases fit TRBD2. The ends lost 1 base at V and 4 bases at J; junction bases unmatched: 2. The CDR3 is 15 residues long. CDR1 SEHNR and CDR2 FQNEAQ come from the germline V gene (reference sequence). CDR3 DNA sequence: TGTGCCAGCAGCTTAGGACTAGCGGGAGATTACGAGCAGTACTTC. Translation gives CASSLGLAGDYEQYF.

CDR3 sequence reads: CASRTSITYNEQFF. Here the CDR3 DNA reads TGTGCCAGCAGAACTAGCATCACCTACAATGAGCAGTTCTTC. This chain uses TRBV28 with TRBJ2-1, with D possibly being TRBD2 (6 bases). The CDR3 covers 14 residues. V lost 6 bases and J 2 bases, leaving 11 bases between the germline ends. The V gene's germline CDR1 is MDHEN and CDR2 SYDVKM.

This clone was found once. The chain uses TRBV27 and TRBJ2-1; 8 bases agree with TRBD1. J lost 6 bases, V lost 5 bases, and 6 bases had no gene match. The CDR3 is made up of 14 amino acids. Germline lookup yields CDR1 MNHEY and CDR2 SMNVEV (reference sequence). The CDR3 DNA reads TGTGCCAGCAGTGGAAGGACAGGGCGCAATGAGCAGTTCTTC. It encodes CASSGRTGRNEQFF.

This chain joins TRBV11-2 and TRBJ1-6; 7 positions match TRBD1. The CDR3 consists of 15 residues. CDR1 is SGHAT, CDR2 FQNNGV, per germline. The J segment lost 10 bases and the V segment lost 8 bases, leaving 14 bases of the junction unmatched. The CDR3 loop reads CASSRSGTDRSPLHF. CDR3 DNA sequence: TGTGCCAGCTCCCGTTCCGGGACAGATCGCTCACCCCTCCACTTT. The variable domain in full, with the rest retrieved from reference TRBV11-2 and TRBJ1-6, is EAGVAQSPRYKIIEKRQSVAFWCNPISGHATLYWYQQILGQGPKLLIQFQNNGVVDDSQLPKDRFSAERLKGVDSTLKIQPAKLEDSAVYLCASSRSGTDRSPLHFGNGTRLTVT.

The chain combines TRBV2 with TRBJ1-1; D remains ambiguous. Trimming left V 10 bases short and J 1 base short, with 13 bases between. Germline CDR1 is SNHLY and CDR2 is FYNNEI. The CDR3 extends over 13 amino acids. The CDR3 bases are TGTGCCACCCTGACACCAGAGAACACTGAAGCTTTCTTT. Its translation is CATLTPENTEAFF.

The rearrangement joins TRBV28 to TRBJ2-3; the D gene is possibly TRBD2 (6 bases). Germline V gives CDR1 MDHEN, CDR2 SYDVKM. V was cut by 5 bases and J by 9 bases, with 27 bases left in between. The CDR3 spans 17 residues. The CDR3 DNA follows: TGTGCCAGCAGTCCCGGAAGCCCACCTAGTTGGCGGGAAACGCAGTATTTT. Protein: CASSPGSPPSWRETQYF.

This chain joins TRBV7-3 and TRBJ2-1; D gene ambiguous. Germline-derived CDR1 and CDR2 are SGHTA and FQGTGA. V was trimmed by 6 bases and J by 7 bases, leaving 13 bases between them. The CDR3 length is 13 residues. In DNA form, the CDR3 reads TGTGCCAGCAGGTCGTCAGCGTGGAATGAGCAGTTCTTC. The encoded protein is CASRSSAWNEQFF.

The CDR3 DNA is TGTGCCAGAGGTTTATGGGCTAGCGGGAGTTGGGGTGAGCAGTTCTTC. Its protein product is CARGLWASGSWGEQFF. This chain connects TRBV9 to TRBJ2-1; 10 nucleotides match TRBD2. Trimming removed 8 bases from V and 9 bases from J; junction bases left unmatched: 17. Germline V gene sequence: CDR1 SGDLS, CDR2 YYNGEE. The CDR3 loop spans 16 amino acids.

DNA for the CDR3: TGTGCCAGCAGCTTGGACTGGAGTAATGAGCAGTTCTTC. This gives the protein CASSLDWSNEQFF. The rearrangement joins TRBV5-6 to TRBJ2-1; D not certain. The germline V and J ends were trimmed by 0 bases and 7 bases, with 8 bases remaining between them. This CDR3 has 13 amino acids. Germline V gene data show CDR1 as SGHDT and CDR2 as YYEEEE.